This T cell receptor (beta chain) was captured by sequencing in a study of T-cell memory formation after mild COVID-19. One entry per CDR3 protein results from TCRdb running MiXCR on the 5' RACE reads. The table has roughly 480,000 distinct CDR3 sequences, around 25% seen once. The J segment lost 9 bases and the V segment lost 5 bases, leaving 6 bases of the junction unmatched. The CDR3 has 13 amino acids. This clonotype was picked up a small number of times. The genes are TRBV12-3 or TRBV12-4 and TRBJ2-7, with TRBD2 matching over 11 bases. This receptor was obtained from an adult woman who had mild COVID-19 (a few samples of this study predate the infection). Cell type and time point are not known. Sequencing input: PBMCs or a T cell subset sorted from them (not recorded which). The chain's CDR3 is CASSPGLAGMQYF. In DNA, the CDR3 is TGTGCCAGCAGTCCCGGACTAGCGGGCATGCAGTACTTC.